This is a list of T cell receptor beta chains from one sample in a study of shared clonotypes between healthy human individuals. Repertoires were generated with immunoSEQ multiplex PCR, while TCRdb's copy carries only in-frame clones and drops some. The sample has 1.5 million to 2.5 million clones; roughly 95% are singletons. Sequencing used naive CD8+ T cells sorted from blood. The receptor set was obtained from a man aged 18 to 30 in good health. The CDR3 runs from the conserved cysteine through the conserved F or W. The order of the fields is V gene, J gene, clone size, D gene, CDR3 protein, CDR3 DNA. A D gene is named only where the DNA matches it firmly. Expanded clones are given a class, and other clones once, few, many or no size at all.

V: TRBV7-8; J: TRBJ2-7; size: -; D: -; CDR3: CASSLAVRPDYEQYF; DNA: TGTGCCAGCAGCTTAGCGGTTCGGCCTGACTACGAGCAGTACTTC
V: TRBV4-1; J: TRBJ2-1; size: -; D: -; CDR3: CASNAGEGTYNEQFF; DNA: TGCGCCAGCAACGCCGGAGAAGGGACCTACAATGAGCAGTTCTTC
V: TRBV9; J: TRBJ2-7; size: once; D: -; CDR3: CASSPDSYEQYF; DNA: TGTGCCAGCAGCCCAGACAGCTACGAGCAGTACTTC
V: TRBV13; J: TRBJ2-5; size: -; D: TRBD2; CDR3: CASSSQGGETQYF; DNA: TGTGCCAGCAGCTCCCAGGGAGGGGAGACCCAGTACTTC
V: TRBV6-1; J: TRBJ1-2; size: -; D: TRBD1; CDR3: CASSEALGQAGYGYTF; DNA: TGTGCCAGCAGTGAAGCGTTGGGACAGGCAGGCTATGGCTACACCTTC
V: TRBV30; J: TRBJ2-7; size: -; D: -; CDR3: CAWSTGGADEQYF; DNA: TGTGCCTGGAGCACCGGGGGCGCGGACGAGCAGTACTTC
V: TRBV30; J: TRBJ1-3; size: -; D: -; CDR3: CAWSPGAGNTIYF; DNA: TGTGCCTGGAGCCCCGGGGCTGGAAACACCATATATTTT
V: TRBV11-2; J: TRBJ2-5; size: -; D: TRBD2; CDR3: CASSSPSGGPEETQYF; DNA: TGTGCCAGCAGCTCTCCTTCGGGAGGGCCGGAAGAGACCCAGTACTTC
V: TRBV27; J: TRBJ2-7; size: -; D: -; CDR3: CASRPGTTREQYF; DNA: TGTGCCAGCAGACCCGGGACAACCCGCGAGCAGTACTTC
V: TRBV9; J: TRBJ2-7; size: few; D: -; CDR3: CASSVGGDTYEQYF; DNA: TGTGCCAGCAGCGTAGGGGGGGACACCTACGAGCAGTACTTC
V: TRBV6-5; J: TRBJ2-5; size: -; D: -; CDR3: CASRLRLQETQYF; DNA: TGTGCCAGTAGGTTGAGGCTCCAAGAGACCCAGTACTTC
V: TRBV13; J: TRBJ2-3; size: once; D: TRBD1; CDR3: CASSVGQGTDTQYF; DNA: TGTGCCAGCAGCGTTGGACAGGGGACAGATACGCAGTATTTT
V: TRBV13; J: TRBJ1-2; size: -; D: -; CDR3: CASSSDSFGNYGYTF; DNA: TGTGCCAGCAGCTCGGACAGCTTCGGCAACTATGGCTACACCTTC
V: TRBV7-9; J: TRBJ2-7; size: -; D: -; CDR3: CASSLAVEDEQYF; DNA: TGTGCCAGCAGCTTAGCGGTTGAGGACGAGCAGTACTTC
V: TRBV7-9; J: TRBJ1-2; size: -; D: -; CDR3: CASSYSGEGEDGYTF; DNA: TGTGCCAGCAGCTATAGCGGGGAAGGCGAGGATGGCTACACCTTC
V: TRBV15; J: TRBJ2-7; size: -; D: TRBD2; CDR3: CATSWRESYEQYF; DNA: TGTGCCACCAGCTGGCGGGAGTCTTACGAGCAGTACTTC
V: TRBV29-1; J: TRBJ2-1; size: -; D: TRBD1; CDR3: CSVGQGGAYEQFF; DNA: TGCAGCGTGGGACAGGGGGGCGCGTATGAGCAGTTCTTC
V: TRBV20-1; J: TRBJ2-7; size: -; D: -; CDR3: CSASYGQEQYF; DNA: TGCAGTGCTAGTTACGGTCAAGAGCAGTACTTC
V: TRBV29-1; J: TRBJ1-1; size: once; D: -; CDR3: CSVESSLMNTEAFF; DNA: TGCAGCGTTGAGTCGAGCCTCATGAACACTGAAGCTTTCTTT
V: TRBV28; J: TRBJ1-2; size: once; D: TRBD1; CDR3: CASSPPTGSFDYGYTF; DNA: TGTGCCAGCAGCCCCCCGACAGGGAGTTTTGACTATGGCTACACCTTC
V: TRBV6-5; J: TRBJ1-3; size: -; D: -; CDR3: CASSPTGASGNTIYF; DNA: TGTGCCAGCAGCCCCACTGGGGCCTCTGGAAACACCATATATTTT
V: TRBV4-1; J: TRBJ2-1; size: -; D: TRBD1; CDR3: CASGHWTGTYNEQFF; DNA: TGCGCCAGCGGCCATTGGACAGGGACCTACAATGAGCAGTTCTTC
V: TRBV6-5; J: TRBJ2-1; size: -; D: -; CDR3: CASSYLGGVNRDEQFF; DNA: TGTGCCAGCAGTTACCTAGGCGGGGTCAACAGGGATGAGCAGTTCTTC
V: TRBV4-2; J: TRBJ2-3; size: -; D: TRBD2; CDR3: CASSQDLSGGADTQYF; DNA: TGTGCCAGCAGCCAAGATCTGAGCGGGGGGGCAGATACGCAGTATTTT
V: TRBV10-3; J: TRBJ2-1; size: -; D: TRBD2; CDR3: CAIAGGPEQFF; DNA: TGTGCCATCGCGGGAGGACCTGAGCAGTTCTTC
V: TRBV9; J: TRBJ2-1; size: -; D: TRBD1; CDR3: CASSVARDRESYNEQFF; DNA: TGTGCCAGCAGCGTAGCCCGGGACAGGGAATCCTACAATGAGCAGTTCTTC
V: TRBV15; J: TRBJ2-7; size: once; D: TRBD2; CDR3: CATSTASGSYEQYF; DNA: TGTGCCACCAGCACAGCTAGCGGCTCCTACGAGCAGTACTTC
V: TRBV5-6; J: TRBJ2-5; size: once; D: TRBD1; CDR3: CASRYGTGTQETQYF; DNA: TGTGCCAGCAGGTACGGGACAGGAACTCAAGAGACCCAGTACTTC
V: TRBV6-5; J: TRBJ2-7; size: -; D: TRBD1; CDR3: CASSYGQGLGYEQYF; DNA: TGTGCCAGCAGTTACGGACAGGGGTTGGGTTACGAGCAGTACTTC